Below, 32 T cell receptor beta chains from the same sample are listed, as sequenced in a study of CXCR3-negative and CXCR3-positive naive CD8 T cells. No antigen has been identified for these receptors. Study-level results: Relative to CXCR3-negative naive cells, CXCR3-positive naive cells had more hydrophobic TRB CDR3s.

Libraries of TRB cDNA were made by 5' RACE and carried UMIs. After re-calling the 5' RACE reads, TCRdb lists one entry per CDR3 protein, DNA absent. The sample holds 55,000 to 70,000 distinct CDR3 sequences. Sample: naive CXCR3+ CD8+ T cells from blood. The sample's subset: CD45RO-CCR7+CD27+CD95- naive CD8+ T cells expressing CXCR3 (TNR3+). These TCRs come from a human donor in good health. Some clones in this sample may be carry-over from other donors' samples.

The chain links TRBV7-7 to TRBJ2-7; TCRdb's D call of TRBD1 is untestable without DNA. CDR3 size: 16 residues. In germline, CDR1 is SSHAT, CDR2 FNYEAQ (reference sequence). Here the CDR3 reads CASSSLGPQGSNEQFF.

The V call is TRBV4-1, the J call TRBJ2-7; TCRdb picks TRBD1, but there is no DNA to check that call. CDR3 size: 12 residues. Germline V gene sequence: CDR1 MGHRA, CDR2 YSYEKL. CDR3 protein: CASSRTDHEQYF.

The V call is TRBV14, the J call TRBJ2-1. The CDR3 is 13 amino acids. CDR1 SGHDN and CDR2 FVKESK come from the germline V gene. CDR3 sequence reads: CASSQALASEQFF.

The V and J genes are TRBV28 and TRBJ1-1. CDR1 and CDR2 (germline): MDHEN, SYDVKM. This CDR3 comprises 12 residues. The CDR3: CASREDHTEAFF.

The chain links TRBV6-2 or TRBV6-3 to TRBJ1-1; TCRdb outputs TRBD1, but without DNA this stays unchecked. Germline V CDR1 and CDR2: MNHEY, SVGEGT. The CDR3 consists of 20 residues. The CDR3 spells CASSYSVVGPGTLLNTEAFF.

The chain uses TRBV14 and TRBJ2-2; the D call from TCRdb, TRBD1, cannot be confirmed without DNA. The germline V gene encodes CDR1 SGHDN and CDR2 FVKESK. The CDR3 has 16 residues. The CDR3 region is CASSFNPGRRSGELFF.

The V gene is TRBV20-1, the J gene TRBJ2-1. Germline lookup yields CDR1 DFQATT and CDR2 SNEGSKA (reference sequence). The CDR3 totals 14 residues. The CDR3 region is CSAREKNGDNEQFF.

This CDR3 is CASSLARVGEQFF. The chain is built from TRBV7-9 and TRBJ2-1. Germline CDR1 is SEHNR and CDR2 is FQNEAQ (reference sequence). The CDR3 contains 13 residues.

CDR3 region: CASSQDRGLNQPQHF. The J gene is TRBJ1-5, the V gene TRBV4-3; the TCRdb call, TRBD1, lacks DNA for checking. Germline-derived CDR1 and CDR2 are LGHNA and YSLEER. The CDR3 loop spans 15 amino acids.

This chain links TRBV19 with TRBJ2-3; no DNA is available, so the TRBD1 call from TCRdb remains unchecked. The CDR3 sequence is 13 residues long. Germline CDR1 LNHDA, CDR2 SQIVND (reference sequence). The CDR3: CATQTGGFDTQYF.

The V and J genes are TRBV29-1 and TRBJ2-4; checking the TCRdb D call of TRBD1 is not possible without DNA. The CDR3 sequence is 15 residues long. Germline V gene sequence: CDR1 SQVTM, CDR2 ANQGSEA. The CDR3 spells CSVEDLGQGGYIQYF.

CDR3 loop: CASSSPTRDDSYEQYF. The chain is built from TRBV7-6 and TRBJ2-7; the D call of TRBD1 rests on TCRdb alone, since no DNA is present to check it. Per the germline V gene, CDR1 is SGHVS and CDR2 is FNYEAQ. The CDR3 runs 16 residues.

The rearrangement uses TRBV7-6 and TRBJ2-7; with no DNA, the TCRdb D assignment of TRBD1 cannot be verified. The CDR3 extends over 16 amino acids. Germline CDR1 and CDR2: SGHVS and FNYEAQ. The CDR3 here is CASSQRTGATSYEQYF.

CDR3 region: CASSSPSGTSGGALMETQYF. This chain joins TRBV9 and TRBJ2-5; without DNA, the TCRdb call of TRBD2 cannot be checked. Germline CDR1 and CDR2: SGDLS and YYNGEE. The length of the CDR3 is 20 residues.

The rearrangement uses TRBV28 and TRBJ2-7; as DNA is missing, the TRBD1 call by TCRdb cannot be tested. Germline V gene lookup returns CDR1 MDHEN and CDR2 SYDVKM. The CDR3 covers 15 residues. CDR3 loop: CASGPWDSSSYEQYF.

The chain recombines TRBV12-3 or TRBV12-4 with TRBJ2-1; TCRdb's D gene call, TRBD2, goes unchecked for lack of DNA. The CDR3 covers 17 residues. The CDR3 region is CASSLPLAGARNNEQFF.

The chain has TRBV3-1 and TRBJ2-1. Germline lookup yields CDR1 LGHDT and CDR2 YNNKEL (reference sequence). The CDR3 is 13 amino acids. The CDR3 protein is CASSHPSYNEQFF.

The CDR3 sequence: CASSSLDRGGYEQYF. V usage is TRBV12-3 or TRBV12-4 and J usage is TRBJ2-7; the D call from TCRdb, TRBD1, cannot be confirmed without DNA. This CDR3 region has 15 residues.

The chain joins TRBV29-1 to TRBJ2-1; TCRdb gives TRBD1 as the D gene, but with no DNA this cannot be confirmed. CDR1 SQVTM and CDR2 ANQGSEA come from the germline V gene. The CDR3 has 14 residues. CDR3 sequence reads: CSSRQVGPYNEQFF.

The rearrangement uses TRBV20-1 and TRBJ2-7; TCRdb outputs TRBD2, but without DNA this stays unchecked. CDR1 is DFQATT, CDR2 SNEGSKA, per germline (reference sequence). The CDR3 length is 18 residues. Here the CDR3 reads CSAVPGLAGGPGTYEQYF.

V usage is TRBV6-5 and J usage is TRBJ1-2; with no DNA, the TCRdb D assignment of TRBD1 cannot be verified. Germline CDR1 is MNHEY and CDR2 is SVGAGI. CDR3 length equals 17 residues. This chain's CDR3 is CASSYSSPWAANYGYTF.

The chain links TRBV7-6 to TRBJ2-3; TCRdb lists TRBD1, though no DNA is available to test this call. CDR1 is SGHVS and CDR2 is FNYEAQ in the germline V gene. The CDR3 is made up of 14 amino acids. The CDR3: CASSLAYRADTQYF.

The CDR3 protein is CATSLDRRSGANVLTF. This rearrangement joins TRBV15 to TRBJ2-6. Germline values: CDR1 LNHNV, CDR2 YYDKDF (reference sequence). The CDR3 totals 16 residues.

V gene TRBV7-6 combines with J gene TRBJ2-7; with no DNA, the TCRdb D assignment of TRBD2 cannot be verified. The CDR3 extends over 16 amino acids. CDR1 SGHVS and CDR2 FNYEAQ come from the germline V gene. CDR3 region: CASSLEAGGVRYEQYF.

This chain uses TRBV12-3 or TRBV12-4 with TRBJ2-3; the D call of TRBD1 rests on TCRdb alone, since no DNA is present to check it. The CDR3 has 16 residues. The CDR3 sequence: CASSSGGAGGTDTQYF.

V usage is TRBV4-3 and J usage is TRBJ1-1; the TCRdb call, TRBD1, lacks DNA for checking. The CDR3 is 17 residues long. From germline, CDR1 is LGHNA and CDR2 YSLEER. CDR3: CASSPGTGGKLNTEAFF.

The rearrangement links TRBV15 to TRBJ2-1; the D gene TCRdb calls, TRBD1, cannot be checked with no DNA. The CDR3 is 13 amino acids. Germline loops: CDR1 LNHNV, CDR2 YYDKDF (reference sequence). CDR3: CATSRGGGYEQFF.

This chain joins TRBV28 and TRBJ2-7; absent DNA, TCRdb's TRBD2 call cannot be checked. The CDR3 is 14 residues long. The germline V gene encodes CDR1 MDHEN and CDR2 SYDVKM. The CDR3 reads CASSFGGGAYEQYF.

The rearrangement joins TRBV28 to TRBJ2-3; TCRdb picks TRBD1, but there is no DNA to check that call. CDR3 length: 15 residues. Germline lookup yields CDR1 MDHEN and CDR2 SYDVKM. The CDR3 loop is CASRTTGDRADTQYF. The complete variable domain, with remaining parts taken from reference TRBV28 and TRBJ2-3, reads DVKVTQSSRYLVKRTGEKVFLECVQDMDHENMFWYRQDPGLGLRLIYFSYDVKMKEKGDIPEGYSVSREKKERFSLILESASTNQTSMYLCASRTTGDRADTQYFGPGTRLTVL.

The chain is built from TRBV6-4 and TRBJ2-3. Germline-derived CDR1 and CDR2 are MRHNA and SNTAGT. The CDR3 covers 11 residues. CDR3 protein: CASSEKGLQYF.

The gene calls are TRBV21-1 and TRBJ2-7; absent DNA, TCRdb's TRBD1 call cannot be checked. TRBV21-1 is shown as a pseudogene. The CDR3 extends over 18 amino acids. CDR3 loop: CASRDGTGGAEGYVGQYF.

The chain recombines TRBV27 with TRBJ2-1. Germline V gene lookup returns CDR1 MNHEY and CDR2 SMNVEV (reference sequence). This CDR3 contains 13 residues. The CDR3 protein is CASSWLSYNEQFF.